Sequencing of this TCR beta chain was carried out in a study of blood T cell repertoires in COVID-19. Study at large: The United States, Italy and Spain provided the acute and convalescent COVID-19 samples. PBMCs, B-cell-depleted T cells, or T cells provided the cDNA or gDNA that made up the material.

The V and J ends lost 2 bases and 9 bases, in that order; junction bases with no gene match: 1. Per the germline V gene, CDR1 is DFQATT and CDR2 is SNEGSKA (reference sequence). The CDR3 contains 11 residues. Authors' data handling: Scientists estimated how many nucleated cells there were by amplifying reference gene primers. Clones were sequenced by immunoSEQ multiplex PCR, and TCRdb holds only the in-frame ones, with some missing. V, J and clone size were drawn from that table, and D and trimming were deduced from the DNA. The sample contains around 370,000 clones, 90% to 95% of which appear only once.

The origin of this receptor is a young woman who had recovered from COVID-19. Sequencing used peripheral blood. This chain joins TRBV20-1 and TRBJ2-1, with TRBD1 matching over 7 bases. CDR3 nucleotides: TGCAGTGCTAGACGACAGGGTGAGCAGTTCTTC. This translates into CSARRQGEQFF.